The 9 T cell receptor beta chains below all came from one sample that was sequenced in a study of T cell repertoires in cytomegalovirus infection. TCRdb re-derived calls from the reads in MiXCR, one entry per CDR3 protein. This table holds around 450,000 distinct CDR3 sequences, about 11% found once. Sequencing was carried out using PBMCs. The receptors here all came from a human donor in good health (CMV status not recorded). Some clones in this sample may be carry-over from other donors' samples.

The table lists this clonotype with many counts. The CDR3: CATSATGELFF. The DNA of the CDR3 is TGTGCCACCAGTGCCACCGGGGAGCTGTTTTTT. This rearrangement joins TRBV24-1 to TRBJ2-2; D call uncertain. V was clipped by 5 bases and J by 4 bases, with 1 base between them. Germline V gives CDR1 KGHDR, CDR2 SFDVKD. The CDR3 is made up of 11 amino acids.

This clonotype was seen ten or more times. The V call is TRBV7-9, the J call TRBJ1-5, with D tentatively TRBD1 (5 bases). Trimming removed 3 bases from V and 3 bases from J, with 9 bases in between. The germline V gene encodes CDR1 SEHNR and CDR2 FQNEAQ (reference sequence). The CDR3 runs to 14 residues. The CDR3 DNA reads TGTGCCAGCAGCTTTCAGGGAATCAATCAGCCCCAGCATTTT. Translation: CASSFQGINQPQHF.

In this sample, this clonotype turned up many times. The DNA of the CDR3 is TGTGCCAGCAGCCGATACAGGGGGGCTTTGGGCACAGATACGCAGTATTTT. Translation: CASSRYRGALGTDTQYF. The rearrangement uses TRBV7-3 and TRBJ2-3; 8 nucleotides align to TRBD1. The CDR3 covers 17 residues. V trimming: 5 bases; J trimming: 1 base; junction bases outside the gene matches: 11. CDR1 and CDR2 from the germline V gene are SGHTA and FQGTGA.

This clonotype occurred a few times. The chain is built from TRBV20-1 and TRBJ2-3, with 8 bases identical to TRBD1. The CDR3 loop spans 15 amino acids. The germline CDR1 and CDR2 sequences are DFQATT and SNEGSKA (reference sequence). The junction had 10 bases not matched to a gene; V was cut back by 6 bases and J by 2 bases. CDR3 nucleotides: TGCAGTGCCCCCCGGACAGGGCTACTCACAGATACGCAGTATTTT. Its translation is CSAPRTGLLTDTQYF.

The V call is TRBV20-1, the J call TRBJ1-1; D is ambiguous. Trimming shortened V by 6 bases and J by 6 bases, and 17 bases separated the two germline ends. The CDR3 has 13 amino acids. Germline-derived CDR1 and CDR2 are DFQATT and SNEGSKA (reference sequence). This CDR3 reads CSAPGGNRPEAFF. DNA for the CDR3: TGCAGTGCCCCAGGCGGGAATCGGCCTGAAGCTTTCTTT.

This clonotype has a count of ten or more. This chain connects TRBV7-6 to TRBJ1-2; D possibly corresponds to TRBD1 (5 bases). CDR3 size: 15 residues. Trimming took 1 base from V and 1 from J, leaving 10 bases between them. Germline V lookup: CDR1 SGHVS, CDR2 FNYEAQ. The CDR3 region is CASSLGGVRNYGYTF. CDR3 nucleotide sequence: TGTGCCAGCAGCTTAGGGGGCGTGCGTAACTATGGCTACACCTTC.

This clonotype has at least ten counts. The chain has TRBV28 and TRBJ2-1; 7 bases map to TRBD2. Trimming at V came to 8 bases and at J to 0 bases, leaving 10 bases not matched to a gene. The germline CDR1 and CDR2 sequences are MDHEN and SYDVKM. The CDR3 length is 16 residues. CDR3 DNA sequence: TGTGCCAGCTCAGAGACTAGCTACTACTCCTACAATGAGCAGTTCTTC. Its translation is CASSETSYYSYNEQFF.

As for this clonotype: A much larger clonotype is one base distant, so this may be a read error. This chain's CDR3 is CVSSGGTGPRETQYF. The CDR3 DNA sequence: TGCGTCAGCAGCGGGGGAACCGGGCCCAGAGAGACCCAGTACTTC. The chain uses TRBV5-1 and TRBJ2-5, with 8 positions matching TRBD2. Germline V gene sequence: CDR1 SGHRS, CDR2 YFSETQ. The CDR3 is made up of 15 amino acids.

The chain has TRBV3-1 and TRBJ1-2; TRBD1 matches at 10 bases. This CDR3 has 14 amino acids. Germline V gene data show CDR1 as LGHDT and CDR2 as YNNKEL (reference sequence). V shed 1 base and J 8 bases; nucleotides not matched to a gene: 4. The CDR3 reads CASSQGQGAGGYTF. Here the CDR3 DNA reads TGTGCCAGCAGCCAAGGACAGGGGGCAGGAGGCTACACCTTC. Full variable domain (outside the CDR3, taken from reference TRBV3-1 and TRBJ1-2): DTAVSQTPKYLVTQMGNDKSIKCEQNLGHDTMYWYKQDSKKFLKIMFSYNNKELIINETVPNRFSPKSPDKAHLNLHINSLELGDSAVYFCASSQGQGAGGYTFGSGTRLTVV.